These T cell receptor beta chains were read from a single sample in a study of OX40 agonist ivuxolimab in advanced cancers. Repertoires were generated with immunoSEQ multiplex PCR, while TCRdb's copy carries only in-frame clones and drops some. The sample carries some 30,000 clones, more than 75% recorded once. This material consisted of CD4+ or CD8+ T cells sorted from blood, taken in a trial of the OX40 agonist ivuxolimab. The receptor source for this set is an adult with an advanced solid tumor such as melanoma, head and neck, liver or kidney cancer. The CDR3 runs from the conserved cysteine through the conserved F or W. Fields, in order: D gene, V gene, clone size, J gene, CDR3 protein, CDR3 DNA. The D gene is left open where the match is weak. Clone size is shown for a subset of rows, as once, few, many or a class of expanded clone.

-	TRBV14	-	TRBJ2-2	CASSQEILTGELFF	TGTGCCAGCAGCCAAGAAATCCTCACCGGGGAGCTGTTTTTT
-	TRBV4-2	-	TRBJ2-6	CASSQEEHSGANVLTF	TGTGCCAGCAGCCAAGAAGAACACTCTGGGGCCAACGTCCTGACTTTC
-	TRBV28	-	TRBJ2-3	CASSLNGLRADHTDTQYF	TGTGCCAGCAGTTTAAATGGTCTCAGGGCGGACCACACAGATACGCAGTATTTT
-	TRBV19	-	TRBJ1-1	CASSGGTQYTEAFF	TGTGCCAGTAGTGGCGGGACACAGTACACTGAAGCTTTCTTT
-	TRBV6-5	-	TRBJ1-1	CASSYSTTWSEAFF	TGTGCCAGCAGTTACTCGACAACCTGGAGTGAAGCTTTCTTT
-	TRBV10-2	-	TRBJ2-7	CASSEMGGGFYEQYF	TGCGCCAGCAGTGAGATGGGGGGAGGTTTCTACGAGCAGTACTTC
-	TRBV28	-	TRBJ2-5	CASSFSGARRQETQYF	TGTGCCAGCAGTTTCTCGGGGGCCAGGAGACAAGAGACCCAGTACTTC
-	TRBV7-8	-	TRBJ1-2	CASSSGVHYGYTF	TGTGCCAGCAGCTCGGGGGTTCACTATGGCTACACCTTC
-	TRBV5-1	once	TRBJ2-3	CASSAPARASDTQYF	TGCGCCAGCAGCGCCCCGGCCAGGGCGTCAGATACGCAGTATTTT
TRBD1	TRBV6-5	-	TRBJ2-3	CASSPSQGVDTQYF	TGTGCCAGCAGCCCCTCCCAGGGGGTGGATACGCAGTATTTT
-	TRBV5-6	-	TRBJ2-7	CASSGLGSYEQYF	TGTGCCAGCAGCGGCCTCGGGTCTTACGAGCAGTACTTC
-	TRBV19	-	TRBJ1-5	CASSPGRSNQPQHF	TGTGCCAGTAGTCCCGGCCGGAGCAATCAGCCCCAGCATTTT
-	TRBV7-6	-	TRBJ2-7	CASSLAPESSYEQYF	TGTGCCAGCAGCTTAGCGCCGGAGAGCTCCTACGAGCAGTACTTC
-	TRBV11-2	-	TRBJ2-3	CASSQGLLGVADTQYF	TGTGCCAGCAGCCAGGGCTTACTTGGAGTGGCAGATACGCAGTATTTT
TRBD2	TRBV27	-	TRBJ2-3	CASSLTGGLADTQYF	TGTGCCAGCAGTTTAACGGGAGGTCTTGCAGATACGCAGTATTTT
TRBD1	TRBV28	-	TRBJ2-3	CASRSSWTGGTDTQYF	TGTGCCAGCAGGAGTTCGTGGACAGGGGGAACAGATACGCAGTATTTT
-	TRBV25-1	-	TRBJ1-2	CASNDEGDGYTF	TGTGCCAGCAACGATGAGGGAGATGGCTACACCTTC